This record looks at one T cell receptor beta chain sequence and its context. Its target is unknown. The sample originates from a study of cytomegalovirus exposure and HLA in healthy donors. Study-level results: A prior analysis recorded that most TCR beta V segments were productive about 87% or about 30% of the time. There were a few CMV-associated chains whose specificity for CMV antigens was confirmed in vitro. With later analysis, a missense DCLRE1C variant became linked to TCR beta V- and J-gene trimming.

PCR was performed using 60 Vbeta and 13 Jbeta primers. Data came from immunoSEQ multiplex PCR; TCRdb stores just in-frame clones and leaves some out. The table counts roughly 120,000 clones; more than 1% lies in the top ten. The CDR3 runs to 10 residues. Germline CDR1 reads SEHNR; CDR2 reads FQNEAQ (reference sequence). V was shortened by 8 bases and J by 7 bases, with 6 bases between the two germline ends. Sequencing was done on a sample of PBMCs. The gene calls are TRBV7-9 and TRBJ2-1; D might be TRBD2 (6 bases). The clonotype was recovered from a man younger than 35 in good health and CMV-seronegative. CDR3 protein: CASGGNEQFF. CDR3 bases: TGTGCCAGCGGAGGGAATGAGCAGTTCTTC.